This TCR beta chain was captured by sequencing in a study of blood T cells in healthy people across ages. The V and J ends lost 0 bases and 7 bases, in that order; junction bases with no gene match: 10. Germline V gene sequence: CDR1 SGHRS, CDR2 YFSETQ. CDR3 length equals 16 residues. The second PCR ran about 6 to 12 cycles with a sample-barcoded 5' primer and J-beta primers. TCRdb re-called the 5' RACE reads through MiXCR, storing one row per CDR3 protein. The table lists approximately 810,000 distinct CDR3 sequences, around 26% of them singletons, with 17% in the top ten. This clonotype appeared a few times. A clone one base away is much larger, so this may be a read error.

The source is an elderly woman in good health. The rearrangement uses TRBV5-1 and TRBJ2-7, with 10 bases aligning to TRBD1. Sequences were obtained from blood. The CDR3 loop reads CASSLGDRGFYNEQYF. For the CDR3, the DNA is TGCGCCAGCAGCTTGGGGGACAGGGGTTTCTACAATGAGCAGTACTTC.